A selection of T cell receptor beta chains follows, all from one sample in a study of blood T cell repertoires in COVID-19. Method: immunoSEQ multiplex PCR; TCRdb's copy keeps in-frame clones and lacks some. The data show 75,000 to 95,000 clones, approximately 79% seen once. The sequencing sample was made of peripheral blood. These receptor sequences come from a man in his 70s with COVID-19, enrolled during active disease. Each CDR3 is given with its conserved first and last residue.

V gene	J gene	CDR3 protein
TRBV10-3	TRBJ2-1	CAIRDGGGTSGYNEQFF
TRBV11-1	TRBJ1-1	CASSLEYRENTEAFF
TRBV7-9	TRBJ1-4	CASSPGGTGANEKLFF
TRBV6-6	TRBJ2-7	CASLGPGTGFSEQYF
TRBV5-5	TRBJ2-7	CASSLGQGLSYEQYF
TRBV11-1	TRBJ2-1	CASHHGRGDSNEQFF
TRBV15	TRBJ2-7	CATSRDRGREQYF
TRBV3-1/TRBV3-2	TRBJ2-7	CASSQAVVYEQYF
TRBV9	TRBJ1-1	CASSVGGFTEAFF
TRBV28	TRBJ2-7	CASSWGLAGPYEQYF
TRBV2	TRBJ1-3	CASSEWGQGTFRRNTIYF
TRBV28	TRBJ2-5	CASSLWSTAQETQYF
TRBV5-4	TRBJ2-1	CASSLEVFSGRANEQFF
TRBV27	TRBJ2-5	CASRTSGRAETQYF
TRBV4-2	TRBJ2-7	CASSQGVGTRGDEQYF
TRBV28	TRBJ1-1	CASLQQRAPNTEAFF
TRBV7-2	TRBJ2-7	CASSLNRGYEQYF
TRBV29-1	TRBJ1-5	CSVKLGGSNQPQHF
TRBV4-1	TRBJ1-5	CASSQSSGTRSQPQHF
TRBV5-1	TRBJ2-1	CASSLNAGGLSYNEQFF
TRBV18	TRBJ2-7	CASSVYTGTHQDEQYF
TRBV2	TRBJ1-2	CASLAEAGPRGYTF
TRBV5-6	TRBJ2-3	CASSLGWGQGVPDTQYF
TRBV9	TRBJ2-2	CASSLTGTPSRELFF
TRBV28	TRBJ1-2	CASSLLQNYGYTF
TRBV7-2	TRBJ2-7	CASIETSGNYEQYF
TRBV21-1	TRBJ2-3	CARTGCTQYF
TRBV19	TRBJ1-3	CASSINGFAGNTIYF
TRBV19	TRBJ1-3	CASMRELSAGNTIYF